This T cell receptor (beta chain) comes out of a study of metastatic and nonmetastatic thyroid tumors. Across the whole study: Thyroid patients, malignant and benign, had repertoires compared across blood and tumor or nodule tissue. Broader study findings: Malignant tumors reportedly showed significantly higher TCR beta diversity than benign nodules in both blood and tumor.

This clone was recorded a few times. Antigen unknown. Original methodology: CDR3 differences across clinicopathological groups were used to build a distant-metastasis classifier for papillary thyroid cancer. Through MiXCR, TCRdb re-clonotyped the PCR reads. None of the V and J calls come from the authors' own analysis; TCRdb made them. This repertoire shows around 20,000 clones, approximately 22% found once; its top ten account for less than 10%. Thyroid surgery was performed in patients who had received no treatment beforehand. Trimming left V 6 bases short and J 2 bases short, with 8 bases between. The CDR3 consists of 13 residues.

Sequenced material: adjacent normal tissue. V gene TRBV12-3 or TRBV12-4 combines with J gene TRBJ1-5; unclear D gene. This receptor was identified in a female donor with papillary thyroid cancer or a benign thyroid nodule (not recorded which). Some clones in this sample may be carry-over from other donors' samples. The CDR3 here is CASSIEGNQPQHF. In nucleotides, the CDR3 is TGTGCCAGCAGCATAGAGGGCAATCAGCCCCAGCATTTT.